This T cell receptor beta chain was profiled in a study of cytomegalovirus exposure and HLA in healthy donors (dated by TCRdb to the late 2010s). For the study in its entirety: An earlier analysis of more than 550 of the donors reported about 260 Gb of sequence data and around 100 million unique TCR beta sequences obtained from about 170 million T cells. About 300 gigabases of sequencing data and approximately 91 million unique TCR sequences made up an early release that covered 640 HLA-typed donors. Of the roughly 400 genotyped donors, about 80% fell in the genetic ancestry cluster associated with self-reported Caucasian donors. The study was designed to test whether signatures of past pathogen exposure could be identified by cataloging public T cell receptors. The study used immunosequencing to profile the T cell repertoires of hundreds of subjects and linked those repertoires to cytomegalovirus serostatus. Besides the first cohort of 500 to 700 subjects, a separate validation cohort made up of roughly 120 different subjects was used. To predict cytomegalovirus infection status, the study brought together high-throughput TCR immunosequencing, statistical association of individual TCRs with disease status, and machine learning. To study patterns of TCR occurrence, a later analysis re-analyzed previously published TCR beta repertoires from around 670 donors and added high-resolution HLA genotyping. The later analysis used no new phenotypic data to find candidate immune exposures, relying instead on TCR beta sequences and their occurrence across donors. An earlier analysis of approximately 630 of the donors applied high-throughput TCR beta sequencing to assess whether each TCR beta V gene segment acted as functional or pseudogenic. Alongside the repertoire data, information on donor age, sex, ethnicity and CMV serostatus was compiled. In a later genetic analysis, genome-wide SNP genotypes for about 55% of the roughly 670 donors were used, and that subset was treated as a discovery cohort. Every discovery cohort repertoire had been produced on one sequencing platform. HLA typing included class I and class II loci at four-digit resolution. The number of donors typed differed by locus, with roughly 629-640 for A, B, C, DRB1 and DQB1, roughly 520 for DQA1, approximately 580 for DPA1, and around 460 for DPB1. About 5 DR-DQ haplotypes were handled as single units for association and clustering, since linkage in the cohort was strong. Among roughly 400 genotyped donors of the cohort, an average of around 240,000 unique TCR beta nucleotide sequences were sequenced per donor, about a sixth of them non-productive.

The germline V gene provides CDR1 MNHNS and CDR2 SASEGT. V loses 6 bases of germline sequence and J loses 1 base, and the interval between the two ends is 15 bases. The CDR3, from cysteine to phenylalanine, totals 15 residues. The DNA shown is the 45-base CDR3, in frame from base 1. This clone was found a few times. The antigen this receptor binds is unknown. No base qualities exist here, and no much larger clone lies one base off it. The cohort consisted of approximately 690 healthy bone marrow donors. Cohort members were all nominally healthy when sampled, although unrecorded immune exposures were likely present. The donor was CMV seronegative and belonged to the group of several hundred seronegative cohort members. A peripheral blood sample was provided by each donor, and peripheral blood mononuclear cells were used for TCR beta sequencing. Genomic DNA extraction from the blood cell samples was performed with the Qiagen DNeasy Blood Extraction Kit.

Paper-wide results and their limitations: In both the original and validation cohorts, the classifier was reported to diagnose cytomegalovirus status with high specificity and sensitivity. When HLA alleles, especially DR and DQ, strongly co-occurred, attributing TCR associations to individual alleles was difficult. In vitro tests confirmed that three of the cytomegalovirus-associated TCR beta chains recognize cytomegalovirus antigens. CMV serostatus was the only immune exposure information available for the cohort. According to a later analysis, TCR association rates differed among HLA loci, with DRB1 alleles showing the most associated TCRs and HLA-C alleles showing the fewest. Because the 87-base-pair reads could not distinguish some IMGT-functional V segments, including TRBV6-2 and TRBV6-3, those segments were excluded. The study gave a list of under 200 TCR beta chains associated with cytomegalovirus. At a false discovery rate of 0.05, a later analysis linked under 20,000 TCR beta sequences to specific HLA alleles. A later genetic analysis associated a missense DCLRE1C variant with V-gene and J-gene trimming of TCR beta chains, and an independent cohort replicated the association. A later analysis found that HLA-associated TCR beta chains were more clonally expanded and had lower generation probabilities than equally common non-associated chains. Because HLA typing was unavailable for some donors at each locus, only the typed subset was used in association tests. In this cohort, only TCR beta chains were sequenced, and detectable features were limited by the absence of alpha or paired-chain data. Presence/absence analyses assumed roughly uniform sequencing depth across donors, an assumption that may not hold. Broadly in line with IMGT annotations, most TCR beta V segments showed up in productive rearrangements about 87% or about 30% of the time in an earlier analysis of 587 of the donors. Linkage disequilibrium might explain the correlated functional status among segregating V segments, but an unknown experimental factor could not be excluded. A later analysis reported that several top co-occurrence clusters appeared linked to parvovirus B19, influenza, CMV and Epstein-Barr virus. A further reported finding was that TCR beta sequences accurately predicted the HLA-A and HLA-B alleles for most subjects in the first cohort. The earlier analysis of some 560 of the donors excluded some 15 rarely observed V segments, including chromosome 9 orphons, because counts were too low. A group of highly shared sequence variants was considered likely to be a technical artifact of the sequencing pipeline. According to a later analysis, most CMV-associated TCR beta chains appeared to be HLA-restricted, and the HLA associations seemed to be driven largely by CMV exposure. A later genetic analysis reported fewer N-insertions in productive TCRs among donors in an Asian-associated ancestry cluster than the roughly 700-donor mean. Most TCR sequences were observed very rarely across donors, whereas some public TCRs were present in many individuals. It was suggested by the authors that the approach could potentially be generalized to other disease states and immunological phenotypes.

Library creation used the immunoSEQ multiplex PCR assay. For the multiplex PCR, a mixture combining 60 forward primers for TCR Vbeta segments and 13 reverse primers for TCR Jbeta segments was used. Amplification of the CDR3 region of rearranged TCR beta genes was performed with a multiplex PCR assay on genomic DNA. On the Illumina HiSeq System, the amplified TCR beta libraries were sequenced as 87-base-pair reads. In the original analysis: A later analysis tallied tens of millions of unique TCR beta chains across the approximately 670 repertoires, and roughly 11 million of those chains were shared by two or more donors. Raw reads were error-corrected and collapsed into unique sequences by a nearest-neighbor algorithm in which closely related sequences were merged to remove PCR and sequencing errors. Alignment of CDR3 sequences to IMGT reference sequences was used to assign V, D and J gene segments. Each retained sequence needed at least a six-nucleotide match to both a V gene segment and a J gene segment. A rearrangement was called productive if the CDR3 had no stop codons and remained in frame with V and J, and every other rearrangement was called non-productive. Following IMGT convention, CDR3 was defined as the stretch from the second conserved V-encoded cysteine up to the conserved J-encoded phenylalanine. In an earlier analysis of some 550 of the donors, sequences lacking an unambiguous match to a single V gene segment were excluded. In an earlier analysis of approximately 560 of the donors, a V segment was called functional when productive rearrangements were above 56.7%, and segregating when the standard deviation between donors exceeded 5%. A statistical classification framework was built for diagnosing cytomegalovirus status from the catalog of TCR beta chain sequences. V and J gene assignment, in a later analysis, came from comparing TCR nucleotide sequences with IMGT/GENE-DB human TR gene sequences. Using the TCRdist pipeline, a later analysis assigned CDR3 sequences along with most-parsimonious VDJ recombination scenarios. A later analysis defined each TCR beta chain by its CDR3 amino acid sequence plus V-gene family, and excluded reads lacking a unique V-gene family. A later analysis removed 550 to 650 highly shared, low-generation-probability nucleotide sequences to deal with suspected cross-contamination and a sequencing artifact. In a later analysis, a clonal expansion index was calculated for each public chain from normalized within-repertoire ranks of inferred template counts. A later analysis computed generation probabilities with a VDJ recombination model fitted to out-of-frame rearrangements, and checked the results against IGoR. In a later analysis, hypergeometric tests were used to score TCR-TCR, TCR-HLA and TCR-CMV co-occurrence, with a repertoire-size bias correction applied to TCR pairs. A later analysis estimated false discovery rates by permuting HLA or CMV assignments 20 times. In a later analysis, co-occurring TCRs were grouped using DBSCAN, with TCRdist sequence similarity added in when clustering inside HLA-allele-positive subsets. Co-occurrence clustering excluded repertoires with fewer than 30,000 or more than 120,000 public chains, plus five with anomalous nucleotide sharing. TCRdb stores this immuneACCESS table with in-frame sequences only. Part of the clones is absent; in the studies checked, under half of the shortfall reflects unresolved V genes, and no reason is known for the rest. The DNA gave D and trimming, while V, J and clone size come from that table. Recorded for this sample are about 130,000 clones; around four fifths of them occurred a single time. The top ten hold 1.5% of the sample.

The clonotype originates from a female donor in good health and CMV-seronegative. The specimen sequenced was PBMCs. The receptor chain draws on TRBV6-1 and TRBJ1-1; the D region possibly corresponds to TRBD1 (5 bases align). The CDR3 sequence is CASSYNRKRNTEAFF. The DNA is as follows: TGTGCCAGCAGCTACAACAGGAAGAGGAACACTGAAGCTTTCTTT.